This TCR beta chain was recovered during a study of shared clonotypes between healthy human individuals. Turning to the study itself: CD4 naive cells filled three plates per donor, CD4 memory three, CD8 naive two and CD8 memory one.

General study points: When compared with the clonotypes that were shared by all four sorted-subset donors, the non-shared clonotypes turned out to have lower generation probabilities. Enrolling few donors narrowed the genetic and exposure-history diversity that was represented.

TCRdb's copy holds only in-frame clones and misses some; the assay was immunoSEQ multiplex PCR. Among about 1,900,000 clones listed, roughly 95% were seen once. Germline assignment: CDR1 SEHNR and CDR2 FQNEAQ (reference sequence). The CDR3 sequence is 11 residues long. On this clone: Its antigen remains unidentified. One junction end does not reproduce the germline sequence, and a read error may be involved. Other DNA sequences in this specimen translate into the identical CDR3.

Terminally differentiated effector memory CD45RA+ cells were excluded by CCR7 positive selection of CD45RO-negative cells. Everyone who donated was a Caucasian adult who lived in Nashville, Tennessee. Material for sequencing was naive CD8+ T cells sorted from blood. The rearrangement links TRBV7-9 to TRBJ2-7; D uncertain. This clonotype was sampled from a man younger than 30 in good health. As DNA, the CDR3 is TGTGCCAGCAGCGTAGCCTACGAGCAGTACTTC. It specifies CASSVAYEQYF.